One and the same sample provided the 13 T cell receptor beta chains below, sequenced in a study of T cells in Graves' hyperthyroidism and ophthalmopathy. Amplification yielded TCR beta CDR3 regions, with RNA transcripts as the source. A first-round RT-PCR of the TCR CDR3 used the HTBI primer set. Each CDR3 protein gets one entry after TCRdb re-called the multiplex PCR reads with MiXCR. The sample holds 300,000 to 400,000 distinct CDR3 sequences, about 14% seen once. Sequencing was done on a sample of blood. These receptors came from a woman aged 30 to 39 with Graves' ophthalmopathy.

In its sample, this clonotype was seen a few times. The V call is TRBV24-1, the J call TRBJ1-5, with TRBD1 matching over 7 bases. V lost 3 bases to trimming and J lost 5 bases; unmatched junction nucleotides: 9. The CDR3 extends over 16 amino acids. Per the germline V gene, CDR1 is KGHDR and CDR2 is SFDVKD. The CDR3 is CATSDHTKGADQPQHF. The CDR3 region has the DNA TGTGCCACCAGTGATCATACGAAGGGGGCTGATCAGCCCCAGCATTTT.

This clonotype was seen at least ten times. The V and J genes are TRBV6-6 and TRBJ1-6; tentative D call: TRBD1 (6 bases). The CDR3 consists of 16 residues. Germline assignment: CDR1 MNHNY and CDR2 SVGAGI (reference sequence). The germline V and J ends were trimmed by 0 bases and 9 bases, with 15 bases remaining between them. The CDR3 DNA reads as TGTGCCAGCAGTTACTCGCGGACAGTAAGAAGTTCACCCCTCCACTTT. It translates to CASSYSRTVRSSPLHF.

This clonotype occurred a few times. Given a much more abundant clone one base away, this may be a read error. The conserved closing phenylalanine or tryptophan is absent in this CDR3, likely reflecting a read error. This chain links TRBV20-1 with TRBJ2-7; D gene ambiguous. Trimming shortened V by 3 bases and J by 1 base, and 7 bases separated the two germline ends. Germline CDR1 and CDR2: DFQATT and SNEGSKA (reference sequence). The CDR3 runs 12 residues. The CDR3 here is CSASQDSYEQYL. CDR3 DNA sequence: TGCAGTGCTAGCCAGGATTCCTACGAGCAGTACCTC.

This clonotype has at least ten counts. The genes are TRBV6-1 and TRBJ2-3; tentative D call: TRBD2 (6 bases). With 6 bases removed from V and 4 bases from J, the gap between germline ends came to 8 bases. Germline V gene data show CDR1 as MNHNS and CDR2 as SASEGT. The length of the CDR3 is 12 residues. The CDR3 region has the DNA TGTGCCAGCAGGGCTAGCGCAGATACGCAGTATTTT. It codes for CASRASADTQYF.

This clonotype was seen ten or more times. The DNA of the CDR3 is TGTGCCAGCAAGGAACTAGCGTCCAATGAGCAGTTCTTC. This translates into CASKELASNEQFF. The genes are TRBV12-3 or TRBV12-4 and TRBJ2-1; 7 bases map to TRBD2. V lost 7 bases to trimming and J lost 6 bases; unmatched junction nucleotides: 6. The CDR3 length is 13 residues.

There are many counts of this clonotype. The chain uses TRBV28 and TRBJ1-5; 10 bases line up with TRBD1. The V gene's germline CDR1 is MDHEN and CDR2 SYDVKM. The V gene end was trimmed by 7 bases and the J gene end by 1 base; junction bases not matched to a gene: 7. This CDR3 contains 16 residues. The chain's CDR3 is CASNNPGQGSNQPQHF. DNA of the CDR3: TGTGCCAGCAATAATCCGGGACAGGGGAGCAATCAGCCCCAGCATTTT.

This clonotype has at least ten counts. The chain is built from TRBV7-9 and TRBJ1-2, with 7 bases matching TRBD1. V was pared by 5 bases and J by 2 bases, with 11 bases of the junction left unmatched. Germline V gene lookup returns CDR1 SEHNR and CDR2 FQNEAQ (reference sequence). The CDR3 runs to 16 residues. CDR3 coding DNA: TGTGCCAGCAGCCCCCCCGCAGGACAGGCGAACTATGGCTACACCTTC. Amino acids: CASSPPAGQANYGYTF.

This clonotype showed up many times. V gene TRBV20-1 combines with J gene TRBJ2-1; 8 nucleotides line up with TRBD2. The ends lost 6 bases at V and 3 bases at J; junction bases unmatched: 10. The CDR3 runs 15 residues. Germline assignment: CDR1 DFQATT and CDR2 SNEGSKA (reference sequence). The CDR3 here is CSAPWRGALYNEQFF. The CDR3 DNA reads TGCAGTGCCCCATGGCGGGGGGCCCTCTACAATGAGCAGTTCTTC.

This clonotype occurred many times. The rearrangement links TRBV12-3 or TRBV12-4 to TRBJ1-2; the match to TRBD1 covers 12 bases. The CDR3 is made up of 15 amino acids. Trimming at V came to 5 bases and at J to 4 bases, leaving 5 bases not matched to a gene. The CDR3 reads CASSTGQGARYGYTF. The CDR3 DNA sequence: TGTGCCAGCAGTACGGGACAGGGGGCCCGCTATGGCTACACCTTC.

This clonotype was observed at least ten times. V gene TRBV11-2 combines with J gene TRBJ2-5, with D perhaps being TRBD1 or TRBD2 (5 bases each). From germline, CDR1 is SGHAT and CDR2 FQNNGV. This CDR3 contains 12 residues. With 8 bases removed from V and 2 bases from J, the gap between germline ends came to 9 bases. The CDR3 sequence is CASEGRQETQYF. Written as DNA, the CDR3 is TGTGCCAGCGAGGGACGACAAGAGACCCAGTACTTC.

In its sample, this clonotype was seen a few times. The rearrangement joins TRBV12-3 or TRBV12-4 to TRBJ1-2; no clear D. The CDR3 consists of 13 residues. V lost 4 bases and J 4 bases, leaving 10 bases between the germline ends. CDR3 in DNA: TGTGCCAGCAGTTCCGGGTTGGGCTATGGCTACACCTTC. This gives the protein CASSSGLGYGYTF.

The chain joins TRBV6-1 to TRBJ1-6; possible D gene TRBD1, 6 bases. Trimming left V 8 bases short and J 11 bases short, with 16 bases between. Germline values: CDR1 MNHNS, CDR2 SASEGT. This CDR3 has 13 amino acids. CDR3 in DNA: TGTGCCAGCTATCGAGGAGGGGGAACACCCCTCCACTTT. It is translated as CASYRGGGTPLHF.

This clonotype came up many times. The chain links TRBV4-2 to TRBJ1-1; D is uncertain. The V and J ends lost 1 base and 3 bases respectively, with 9 bases between them. This CDR3 contains 14 residues. Germline CDR1 and CDR2: LGHNA and YNFKEQ. For the CDR3, the DNA is TGTGCCAGCAGCCAAGCCGAGACCCACACTGAAGCTTTCTTT. Its protein product is CASSQAETHTEAFF.